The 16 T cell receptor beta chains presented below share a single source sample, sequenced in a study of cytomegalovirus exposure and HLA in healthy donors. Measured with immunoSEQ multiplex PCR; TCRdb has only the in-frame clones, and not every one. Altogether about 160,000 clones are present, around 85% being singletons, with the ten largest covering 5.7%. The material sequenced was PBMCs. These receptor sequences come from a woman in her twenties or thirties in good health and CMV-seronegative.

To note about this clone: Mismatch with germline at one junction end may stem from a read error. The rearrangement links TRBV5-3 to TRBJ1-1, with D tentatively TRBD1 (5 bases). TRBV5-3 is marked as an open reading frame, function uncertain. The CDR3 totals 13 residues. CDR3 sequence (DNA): TGTGCCAGAAGCTTATTGGGGCCCCAGGCACCGACGTTT. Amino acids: CARSLLGPQAPTF.

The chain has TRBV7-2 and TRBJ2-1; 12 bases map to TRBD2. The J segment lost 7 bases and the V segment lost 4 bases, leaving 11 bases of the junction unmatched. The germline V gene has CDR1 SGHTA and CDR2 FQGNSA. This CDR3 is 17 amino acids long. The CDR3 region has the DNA TGTGCCAGCAGCTCCTCTAGCGGGAGGGCCGCTTCGAATGAGCAGTTCTTC. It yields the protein CASSSSSGRAASNEQFF.

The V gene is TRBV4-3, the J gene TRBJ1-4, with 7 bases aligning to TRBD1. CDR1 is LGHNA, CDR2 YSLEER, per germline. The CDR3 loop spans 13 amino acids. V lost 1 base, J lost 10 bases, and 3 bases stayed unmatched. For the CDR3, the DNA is TGCGCCAGCAGCCAAGTCAGGGGGGGAAAACTGTTTTTT. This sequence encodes CASSQVRGGKLFF.

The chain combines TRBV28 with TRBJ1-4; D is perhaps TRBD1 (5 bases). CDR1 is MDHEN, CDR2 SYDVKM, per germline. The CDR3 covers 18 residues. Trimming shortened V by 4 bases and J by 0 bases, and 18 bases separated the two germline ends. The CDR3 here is CASSSPRRQPATNEKLFF. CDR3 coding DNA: TGTGCCAGCAGTTCCCCCCGTCGACAGCCCGCAACTAATGAAAAACTGTTTTTT.

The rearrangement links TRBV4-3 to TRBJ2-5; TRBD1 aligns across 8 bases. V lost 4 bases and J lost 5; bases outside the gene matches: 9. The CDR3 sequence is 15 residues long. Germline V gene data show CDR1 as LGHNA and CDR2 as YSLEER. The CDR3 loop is CASSRKTGEVETQYF. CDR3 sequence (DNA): TGCGCCAGCAGCCGAAAGACAGGGGAAGTTGAGACCCAGTACTTC.

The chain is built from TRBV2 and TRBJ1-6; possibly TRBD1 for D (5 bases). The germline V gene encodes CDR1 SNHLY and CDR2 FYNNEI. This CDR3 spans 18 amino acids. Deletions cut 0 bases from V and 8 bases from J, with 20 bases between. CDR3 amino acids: CASSEAEATAPRHSPLHF. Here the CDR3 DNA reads TGTGCCAGCAGTGAAGCTGAGGCGACAGCCCCGCGCCATTCACCCCTCCACTTT.

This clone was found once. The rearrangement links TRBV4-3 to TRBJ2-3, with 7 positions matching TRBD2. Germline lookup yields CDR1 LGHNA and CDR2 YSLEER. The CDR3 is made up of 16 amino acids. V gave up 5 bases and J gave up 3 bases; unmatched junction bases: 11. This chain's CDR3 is CASSSEWGGETDTQYF. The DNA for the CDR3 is TGCGCCAGCAGCTCAGAATGGGGGGGGGAGACAGATACGCAGTATTTT.

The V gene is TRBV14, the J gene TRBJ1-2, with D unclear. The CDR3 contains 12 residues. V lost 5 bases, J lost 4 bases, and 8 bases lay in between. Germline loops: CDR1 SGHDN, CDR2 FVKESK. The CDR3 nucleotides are TGTGCCAGCAGCAGGGTCGGCTATGGCTACACCTTC. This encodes CASSRVGYGYTF.

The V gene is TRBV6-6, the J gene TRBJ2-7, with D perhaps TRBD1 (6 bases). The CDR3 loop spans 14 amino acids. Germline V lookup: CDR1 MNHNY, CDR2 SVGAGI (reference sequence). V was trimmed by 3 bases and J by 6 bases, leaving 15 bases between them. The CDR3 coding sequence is TGTGCCAGCAGTTATACCCCCCGAGGGGGCGAGCAGTACTTC. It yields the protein CASSYTPRGGEQYF.

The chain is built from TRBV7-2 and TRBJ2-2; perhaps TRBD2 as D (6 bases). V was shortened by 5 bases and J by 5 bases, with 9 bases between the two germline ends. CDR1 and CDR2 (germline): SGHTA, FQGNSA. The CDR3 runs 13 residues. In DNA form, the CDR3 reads TGTGCCAGCAGCCCCGGGGGTACCGGGGAGCTGTTTTTT. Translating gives CASSPGGTGELFF.

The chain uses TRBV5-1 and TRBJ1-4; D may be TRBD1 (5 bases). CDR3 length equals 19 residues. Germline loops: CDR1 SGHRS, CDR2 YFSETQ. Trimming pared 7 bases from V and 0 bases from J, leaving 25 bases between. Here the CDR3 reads CASAKSGGGFSATNEKLFF. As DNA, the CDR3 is TGCGCCAGCGCTAAGAGCGGGGGGGGATTCTCTGCAACTAATGAAAAACTGTTTTTT.

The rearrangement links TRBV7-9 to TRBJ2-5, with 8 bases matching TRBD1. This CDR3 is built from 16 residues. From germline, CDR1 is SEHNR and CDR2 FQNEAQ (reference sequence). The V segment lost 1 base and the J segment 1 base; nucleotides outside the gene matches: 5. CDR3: CASSLGSGQAQETQYF. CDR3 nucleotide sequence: TGTGCCAGCAGCTTAGGATCGGGACAGGCCCAAGAGACCCAGTACTTC.

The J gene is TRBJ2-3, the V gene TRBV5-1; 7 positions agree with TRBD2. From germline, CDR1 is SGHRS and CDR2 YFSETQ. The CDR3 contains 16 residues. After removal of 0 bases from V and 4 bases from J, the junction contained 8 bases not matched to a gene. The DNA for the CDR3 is TGCGCCAGCAGCTTGGATCCCACACGGGGGGCAGATACGCAGTATTTT. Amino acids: CASSLDPTRGADTQYF.

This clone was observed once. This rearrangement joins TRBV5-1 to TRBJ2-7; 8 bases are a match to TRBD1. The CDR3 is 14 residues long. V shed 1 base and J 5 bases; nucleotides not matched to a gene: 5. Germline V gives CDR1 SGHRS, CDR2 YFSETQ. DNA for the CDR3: TGCGCCAGCAGCTTGTCAGGGGGCGGGGACGAGCAGTACTTC. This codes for CASSLSGGGDEQYF.

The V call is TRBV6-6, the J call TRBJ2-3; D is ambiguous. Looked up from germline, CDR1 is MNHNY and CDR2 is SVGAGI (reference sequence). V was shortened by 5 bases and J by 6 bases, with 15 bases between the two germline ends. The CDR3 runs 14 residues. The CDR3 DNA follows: TGTGCCAGCAGTCATAGCCCCCTCTACGATACGCAGTATTTT. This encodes CASSHSPLYDTQYF.

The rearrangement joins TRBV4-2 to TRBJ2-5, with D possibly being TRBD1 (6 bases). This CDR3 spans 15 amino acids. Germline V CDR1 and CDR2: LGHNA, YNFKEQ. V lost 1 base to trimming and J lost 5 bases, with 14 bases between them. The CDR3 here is CASSQGMGAAETQYF. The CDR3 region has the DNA TGTGCCAGCAGCCAAGGAATGGGGGCGGCCGAGACCCAGTACTTC.